The T cell receptor beta chain under discussion was sequenced for a study of cytomegalovirus exposure and HLA in healthy donors. The roughly 120-subject validation cohort, separate from the approximately 630-subject first cohort, included the donors. CDR1 is PRHDT, CDR2 FYEKMQ, per germline (reference sequence). Trimming removed 5 bases at V and 2 bases at J, with 18 bases between. This CDR3 spans 16 amino acids. The repertoire was sequenced with immunoSEQ multiplex PCR; TCRdb's copy has only in-frame clones and lacks some. The data contain fewer than 250,000 clones, approximately 80% of them seen just once; the ten biggest clones take up around 15%. About this clone itself: The target antigen is unknown.

Whole-study findings and limits: Under in vitro conditions, a few CMV-associated chains were confirmed as specific for CMV antigens.

The source of this sequence is a woman aged 25 to 39 in good health and CMV-seropositive. The rearrangement links TRBV13 to TRBJ2-5; D call uncertain. Sequencing was performed on PBMCs. CDR3 DNA: TGTGCCAGCAGCGGCGCCAGGCCGAACCCGCAAGAGACCCAGTACTTC. Its protein product is CASSGARPNPQETQYF.